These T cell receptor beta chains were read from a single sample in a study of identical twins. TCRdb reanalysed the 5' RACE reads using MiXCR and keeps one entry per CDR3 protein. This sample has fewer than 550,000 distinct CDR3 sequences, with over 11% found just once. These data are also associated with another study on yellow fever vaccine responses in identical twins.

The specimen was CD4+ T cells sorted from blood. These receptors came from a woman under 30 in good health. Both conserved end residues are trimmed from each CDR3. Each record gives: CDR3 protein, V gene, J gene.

ATSDPGGRYTDTQY	TRBV24-1	TRBJ2-3
ASSPTGVVYEQY	TRBV7-8	TRBJ2-7
ASSQLASGEQF	TRBV27	TRBJ2-1
ASRKTGVSTGELF	TRBV12-3/TRBV12-4	TRBJ2-2
ASSPLTGGNNEQF	TRBV18	TRBJ2-1
ASSEPPGTSGRWYKETQY	TRBV25-1	TRBJ2-5
ASSQMGQGQETQY	TRBV7-2	TRBJ2-5
ASSLMDKQTQY	TRBV18	TRBJ2-5
AMRRSFTDTQY	TRBV10-3	TRBJ2-3
ASSRRIGANTEAF	TRBV14	TRBJ1-1
ASSLTSGGAFGEQF	TRBV6-1	TRBJ2-1
AISEVNRGDEQF	TRBV10-3	TRBJ2-1
ASSPRGSTDSQY	TRBV3-1	TRBJ2-3
ASSLGWGGGNEQY	TRBV7-9	TRBJ2-7
ASGSPGGLSSYNSPLH	TRBV28	TRBJ1-6
ASSQVGLAGPSSYNEQF	TRBV4-1	TRBJ2-1
ASSPLGVGFGNTIY	TRBV9	TRBJ1-3
ASSQVGGFVNTGELF	TRBV3-1	TRBJ2-2
ASSQGGPKLF	TRBV3-1	TRBJ1-4
ATSGQTQAGNYNEQF	TRBV12-3/TRBV12-4	TRBJ2-1
ASRPGQGMRYT	TRBV6-1	TRBJ1-2
ASSRDRGLGEQY	TRBV6-1	TRBJ2-7
ASRMYAGTTDTQY	TRBV12-3/TRBV12-4	TRBJ2-3
ASSYSRTGGNSPLH	TRBV6-5	TRBJ1-6
ASSQEEIRGRETQY	TRBV14	TRBJ2-5
ASSHGTGGRVDEQY	TRBV14	TRBJ2-7
ASSLGYRDNEQF	TRBV7-9	TRBJ2-1
ASSQDRVAGDYEQY	TRBV4-3	TRBJ2-7
ASSLHGQETQY	TRBV5-1	TRBJ2-5
ASSLTGPRETQY	TRBV5-6	TRBJ2-5
ASSLDTYYNEQF	TRBV7-2	TRBJ2-1
ASSYSATQY	TRBV6-5	TRBJ2-5
ASSQATGIGEQY	TRBV4-1	TRBJ2-7
ASSARGGTDTQY	TRBV18	TRBJ2-3
ASSLQGANEQY	TRBV28	TRBJ2-7
ASTAGVSSYEQY	TRBV2	TRBJ2-7
ASSFAPGTSFSEQY	TRBV12-1	TRBJ2-7
ATMGGFHEQY	TRBV6-2/TRBV6-3	TRBJ2-7
ASSQDSGTSGGRPQY	TRBV4-1	TRBJ2-3
ASSAAGTQTGEQF	TRBV2	TRBJ2-1
ASSVQTAHTGGEQF	TRBV6-4	TRBJ2-1
ASSSSDRNLYEQY	TRBV28	TRBJ2-7
ASSPRDRVTKNIQY	TRBV18	TRBJ2-4